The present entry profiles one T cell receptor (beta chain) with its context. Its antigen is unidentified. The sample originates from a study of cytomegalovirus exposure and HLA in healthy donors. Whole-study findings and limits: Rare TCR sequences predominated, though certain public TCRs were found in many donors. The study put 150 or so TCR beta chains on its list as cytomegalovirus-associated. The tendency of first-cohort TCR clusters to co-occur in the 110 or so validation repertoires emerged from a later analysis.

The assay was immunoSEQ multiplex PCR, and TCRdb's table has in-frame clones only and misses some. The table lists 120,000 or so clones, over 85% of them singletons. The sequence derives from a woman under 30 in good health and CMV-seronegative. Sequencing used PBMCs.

The CDR3 DNA reads TGTGCCAGTAGTCTAATCATCGACAGCACCGGGGAGCTGTTTTTT. Its protein is CASSLIIDSTGELFF. The chain couples TRBV19 to TRBJ2-2; a possible D gene is TRBD1 (5 bases). This CDR3 is 15 amino acids long. Looked up from germline, CDR1 is LNHDA and CDR2 is SQIVND (reference sequence). V shed 5 bases and J shed 4 bases, with 14 bases lying between them.